Reported below is one TCR beta chain. The data are from a study of T cells in localized non-small cell lung cancer. Only in-frame clones appear in the TCRdb table, and some are missing; sequencing was by immunoSEQ multiplex PCR. The data show 1,300 to 1,500 clones, 30% to 45% seen once. The clonotype comes from a woman aged 40-70 years with stage I squamous cell lung carcinoma. The source was normal lung tissue next to the tumor, collected before any cancer treatment.

The CDR3 loop is CASRIQGAAFNQPQHF. CDR3 nucleotides: TGTGCCAGTAGGATACAGGGGGCCGCGTTCAATCAGCCCCAGCATTTT. This sequence joins TRBV19 and TRBJ1-5, with 9 bases matching TRBD1. Germline CDR1 reads LNHDA; CDR2 reads SQIVND (reference sequence). Trimming took 6 bases from V and 3 from J; bases not matched to a gene: 9. This CDR3 is built from 16 residues.